In this sample, the clone carrying this T cell receptor beta chain turned up many times. As yet, its antigen is unknown. Memory CD4+ cells were defined as CD4+CD45RO+CD25-. Notes on the study in general: Tumor-infiltrating Treg TCR alpha and beta sequences overlapped most with tumor naive CD4+ T cells, then blood naive.

Constant-region reverse primers amplified full-length variable regions, followed by semi-nested Nested Universal Primer A PCR. MiXCR was run by TCRdb on the 5' RACE reads, yielding one entry per CDR3 protein. The repertoire holds approximately 60,000 distinct CDR3 sequences, with 20% to 25% as singletons. V shed 11 bases and J shed 8 bases, with 21 bases lying between them. The CDR3 consists of 14 residues. CDR1 is MNHNY and CDR2 is SVGAGI in the germline V gene (reference sequence). Sequencing was carried out using memory CD4+ T cells sorted from a lymph node. Subset defined: memory CD4+ T cells, CD4+CD45RO+CD25-. V gene TRBV6-6 combines with J gene TRBJ1-4; a weak D match, TRBD1 (5 bases). The clonotype comes from a female donor with breast cancer. CDR3 DNA: TGTGCCTCCAGTTGGGTAGGGGAGAAAGAAAAACTGTTTTTT. It yields the protein CASSWVGEKEKLFF.